This T cell receptor beta chain is from a study of a mutant IDH1 vaccine in newly diagnosed glioma. Looking at the study overall: Treated patients, approximately 62% male and about 38% female, averaged about 42 years of age. Study conclusions and caveats: Pseudoprogression appears to have had no connection to changes in top peripheral T cell clonotypes.

Measured with immunoSEQ multiplex PCR; TCRdb has only the in-frame clones, and not every one. Among around 44,000 clones listed, roughly 80% were seen once. On this clone: What it recognizes is unknown.

The time point denotes: week 35, safety follow-up. Topical imiquimod accompanied each vaccine dose, which consisted of 300 ug of mutant IDH1 20-mer peptide. In weeks 1, 3, 5, 7, 11, 15, 19 and 23, patients were immunized, eight times in all. Material: PBMCs, obtained from a glioma patient whose treatment included an IDH1 peptide vaccine. The TCR comes from a man aged 35-49 years with glioma.

The CDR3 DNA follows: TGCGCCAGCAGCCTTCGAGGGACAGGGGGAGGCTACGAGCAGTACTTC. Its translation is CASSLRGTGGGYEQYF. The rearrangement uses TRBV4-1 and TRBJ2-7; TRBD1 matches 11 bases. V dropped 4 bases and J dropped 3; count of bases not matched to a gene: 8. The CDR3 covers 16 residues. The germline gives CDR1 MGHRA, CDR2 YSYEKL.